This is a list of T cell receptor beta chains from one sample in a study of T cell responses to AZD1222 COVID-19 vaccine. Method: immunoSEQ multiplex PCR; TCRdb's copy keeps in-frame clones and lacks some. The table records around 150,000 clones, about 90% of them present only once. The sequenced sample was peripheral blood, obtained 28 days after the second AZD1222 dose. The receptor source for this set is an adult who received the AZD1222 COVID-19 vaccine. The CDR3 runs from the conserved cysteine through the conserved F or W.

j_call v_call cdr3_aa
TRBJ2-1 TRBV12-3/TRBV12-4 CASSFGGDEQFF
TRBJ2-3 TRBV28 CASTTTTDTQYF
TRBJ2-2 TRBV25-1 CASRSSGGARELFF
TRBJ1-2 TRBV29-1 CSVAGNDYGYTF
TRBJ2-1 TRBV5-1 CASSLQGQGDGEQFF
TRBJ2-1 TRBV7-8 CASSLTSGAYNEQFF
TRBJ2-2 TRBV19 CASTQRAYDTGELFF
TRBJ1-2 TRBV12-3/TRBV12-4 CASLVMGYGYTF
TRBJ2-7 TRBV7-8 CASSSRDITYEQYF
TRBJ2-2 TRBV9 CASSVEGGDTGELFF
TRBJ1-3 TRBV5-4 CASSEGGGGNTIYF
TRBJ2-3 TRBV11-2 CASSLGNPETDTQYF
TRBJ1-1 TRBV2 CASSEAGRLNTEAFF
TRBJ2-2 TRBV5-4 CASSLEGLAGELFF
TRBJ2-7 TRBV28 CASRAGAYPYEQYF
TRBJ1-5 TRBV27 CASRRGVGNQPQHF
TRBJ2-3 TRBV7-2 CASSRGSGRRETDTQYF
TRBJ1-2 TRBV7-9 CASRPNRTESTVFGGYTF
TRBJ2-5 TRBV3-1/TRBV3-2 CASSLNRAQGYQETQYF
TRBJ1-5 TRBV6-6 CASSYSKARGYQPQHF
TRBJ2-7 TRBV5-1 CASSLGLVAYEQYF
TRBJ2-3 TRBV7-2 CASSLNRLRDTQYF
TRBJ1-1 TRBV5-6 CASRGRTVMNTEAFF
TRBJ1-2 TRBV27 CASKPSGTAYGYTF
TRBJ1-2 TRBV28 CASSLSTGGHGYTF
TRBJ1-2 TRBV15 CATTTGRGSYGYTF
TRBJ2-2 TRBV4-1 CASSHEPGQGRTGELFF
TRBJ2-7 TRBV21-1 CASSTTLAGGTPSSYEQYF
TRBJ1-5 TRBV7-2 CASSWGVGRSSNQPQHF
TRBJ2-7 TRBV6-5 CASRPGLAGDYEQYF
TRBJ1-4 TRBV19 CASSSPGRDEKLFF
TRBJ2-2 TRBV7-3 CASSLRGLAGGPLTGELFF
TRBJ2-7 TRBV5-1 CASSLGQGAPYEQYF
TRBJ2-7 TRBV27 CASSSTGNEQYF
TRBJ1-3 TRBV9 CASAGTGAEGNTIYF
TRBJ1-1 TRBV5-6 CASSVGTSEAFF
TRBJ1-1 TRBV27 CASRLRDRGNTEAFF
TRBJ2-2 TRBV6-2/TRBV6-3 CASSPGTGAGELFF
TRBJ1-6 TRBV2 CASDSAPGNSPLHF
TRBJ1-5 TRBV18 CASSSTGKDEPQHF
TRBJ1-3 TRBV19 CATTRGTTGNTIYF
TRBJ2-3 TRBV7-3 CASSLRAGGRRTQYF
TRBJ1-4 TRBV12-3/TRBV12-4 CASSSWEKLFF
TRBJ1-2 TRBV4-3 CASSQIWDRSEEGGYTF
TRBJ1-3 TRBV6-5 CASSYSSLENTIYF
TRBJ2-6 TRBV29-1 CSVESGGAGANVLTF
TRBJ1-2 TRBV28 CASSSPGQAYGYTF
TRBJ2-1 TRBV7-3 CASSLFLGGSSYNEQFF
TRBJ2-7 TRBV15 CATSRSGGTDIYEQYF
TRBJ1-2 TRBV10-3 CAIRQDSGMARWGYTF
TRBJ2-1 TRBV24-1 CATSDPLQQGQNSDNEQFF